A single sample is the source of the 6 T cell receptor beta chains below, sequenced in a study of radiotherapy plus CTLA-4 blockade in lung cancer. Profiled with immunoSEQ multiplex PCR; TCRdb holds only in-frame clones, not every one. The sample lists some 100,000 clones; 78% were seen once. The specimen comprised peripheral blood, sampled from a patient treated with radiotherapy plus ipilimumab. Receptors originate from a human donor with non-small cell lung cancer who had a partial response to radiotherapy plus ipilimumab.

The rearrangement uses TRBV19 and TRBJ2-5; 8 positions match TRBD2. In germline, CDR1 is LNHDA, CDR2 SQIVND (reference sequence). The CDR3 runs 16 residues. Unmatched junction bases numbered 12, after V lost 3 bases and J lost 6 bases. In DNA form, the CDR3 reads TGTGCCAGTAGTATCGCCAACCGGGGGGGTTGGAAGACCCAGTACTTC. Its protein is CASSIANRGGWKTQYF.

The rearrangement joins TRBV7-2 to TRBJ2-5; 9 bases agree with TRBD1. This CDR3 contains 16 residues. J lost 5 bases, V lost 2 bases, and 9 bases had no gene match. CDR1 is SGHTA, CDR2 FQGNSA, per germline. CDR3 sequence (DNA): TGTGCCAGCAGCTTACCGGCGGGGACAGGGCGGGAGACCCAGTACTTC. It codes for CASSLPAGTGRETQYF.

The chain recombines TRBV5-4 with TRBJ1-1; D might be TRBD1 (5 bases). The CDR3 length is 14 residues. The V gene lost 3 bases and the J gene lost 6 bases, with 15 bases spanning the gap. The germline V gene has CDR1 SGHNT and CDR2 YYREEE (reference sequence). CDR3 in DNA: TGTGCCAGCAGCTCCGGGGGTATCCCCTCTGAAGCTTTCTTT. Amino acid sequence: CASSSGGIPSEAFF.

This clone was seen just once. The junction departs from germline at one end; a sequencing error may be responsible. This sequence joins TRBV10-3 and TRBJ1-2; 7 bases fit TRBD1. The CDR3 contains 14 residues. In germline, CDR1 is ENHRY, CDR2 SYGVKD. Here the CDR3 reads CAIRRTGPNSGYTF. In nucleotides, the CDR3 is TGTGCCATCAGGAGGACAGGACCTAACTCTGGCTACACCTTC.

The chain is built from TRBV6-5 and TRBJ1-6; the match to TRBD1 covers 8 bases. V shed 0 bases, J shed 5 bases, and the junction held 3 bases outside the gene matches. Germline V gene sequence: CDR1 MNHEY, CDR2 SVGAGI. The CDR3 is 16 amino acids. The CDR3 nucleotides are TGTGCCAGCAGTTACTCCGGACAGGGCAATAATTCACCCCTCCACTTT. Translated, it gives CASSYSGQGNNSPLHF.

The V call is TRBV7-9, the J call TRBJ1-6; TRBD1 agrees at 7 bases. CDR1 and CDR2 from the germline V gene are SEHNR and FQNEAQ (reference sequence). The CDR3 runs 14 residues. Unmatched junction bases numbered 9, after V lost 6 bases and J lost 10 bases. CDR3 nucleotides: TGTGCCAGCAGTTCATCAGGGGGAGAATCACCCCTCCACTTT. Translating gives CASSSSGGESPLHF.